The T cell receptor (beta chain) under discussion was sequenced for a study of metastatic and nonmetastatic thyroid tumors. Study-level information: Malignant thyroid and benign thyroid patients provided blood and tumor or nodule tissue whose repertoires were compared.

General observations from the study: Versus benign nodules, malignant thyroid tumors reportedly had significantly higher TCR beta diversity, in blood and tumor.

Original data processing: Construction of a distant-metastasis classifier for papillary thyroid cancer relied on CDR3 differences across clinicopathological groups. TCRdb reprocessed the PCR reads using MiXCR. These V and J calls originate from TCRdb's pipeline instead of the authors' own analysis. The repertoire holds roughly 20,000 clones, with around a third as singletons. Thyroid surgery was performed in patients who had received no treatment beforehand. The CDR3 runs 14 residues. Trimming removed 7 bases from V and 1 base from J, with 8 bases in between. Germline CDR1 reads SGHAT; CDR2 reads FQDESV (reference sequence). By sample share, this clone is medium-sized. Its antigen is unidentified.

This chain joins TRBV11-1 and TRBJ2-6; D gene unclear. This TCR came from a female donor with papillary thyroid cancer or a benign thyroid nodule (not recorded which). Some clones in this sample may be carry-over from other donors' samples. Sequenced material: blood. The CDR3 bases are TGTGCCAGCACCGATAATTCTGGGGCCAACGTCCTGACTTTC. This gives the protein CASTDNSGANVLTF.